The TCR beta chain under discussion was sequenced for a study of shared clonotypes between healthy human individuals. General study findings and limits: The diversity represented, both genetic and in exposure history, was limited by few donors.

Method: immunoSEQ multiplex PCR; TCRdb's copy keeps in-frame clones and lacks some. This sample has 550,000 to 850,000 clones; 74% occur once, and the top ten carry approximately 1.6%. As concerns this clone: Its antigen is unknown.

V was clipped by 0 bases and J by 10 bases; unmatched bases: 4. This CDR3 region has 14 residues. The germline gives CDR1 GTSNPN, CDR2 SVGIG (reference sequence). V usage is TRBV30 and J usage is TRBJ1-6, with 9 bases fitting TRBD1. This TCR came from a woman in her twenties or thirties in good health. Source material: memory CD4+ T cells sorted from blood. The subset denotes: CD45RA-negative fraction. The CDR3 region has the DNA TGTGCCTGGAGTGTAAAGGACAGGGGATCACCCCTCCACTTT. Its translation is CAWSVKDRGSPLHF.